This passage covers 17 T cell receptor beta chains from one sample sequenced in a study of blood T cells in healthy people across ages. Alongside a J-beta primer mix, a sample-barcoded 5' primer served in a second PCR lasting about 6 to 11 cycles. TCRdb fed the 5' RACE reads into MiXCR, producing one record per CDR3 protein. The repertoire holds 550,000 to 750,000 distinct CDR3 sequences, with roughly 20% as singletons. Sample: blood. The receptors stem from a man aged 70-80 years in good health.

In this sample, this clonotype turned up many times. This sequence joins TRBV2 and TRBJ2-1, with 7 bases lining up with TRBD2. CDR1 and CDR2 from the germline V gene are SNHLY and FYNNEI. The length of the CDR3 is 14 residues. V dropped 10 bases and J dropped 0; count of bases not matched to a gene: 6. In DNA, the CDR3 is TGTGCCATCCTAGCGGTGAGCTCCTACAATGAGCAGTTCTTC. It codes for CAILAVSSYNEQFF. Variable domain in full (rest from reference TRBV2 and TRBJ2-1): EPEVTQTPSHQVTQMGQEVILRCVPISNHLYFYWYRQILGQKVEFLVSFYNNEISEKSEIFDDQFSVERPDGSNFTLKIRSTKLEDSAMYFCAILAVSSYNEQFFGPGTRLTVL.

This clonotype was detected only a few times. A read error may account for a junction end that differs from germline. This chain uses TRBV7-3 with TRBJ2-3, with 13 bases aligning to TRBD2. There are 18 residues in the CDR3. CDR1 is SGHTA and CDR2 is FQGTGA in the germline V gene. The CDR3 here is CASSFEYPTSGGADTQYF. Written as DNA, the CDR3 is TGTGCCAGCAGCTTCGAGTATCCCACTAGCGGGGGGGCGGATACGCAGTACTTT.

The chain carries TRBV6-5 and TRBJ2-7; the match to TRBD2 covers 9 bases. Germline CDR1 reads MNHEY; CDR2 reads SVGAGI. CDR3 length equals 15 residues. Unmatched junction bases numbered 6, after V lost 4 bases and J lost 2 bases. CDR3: CASSSRLAAAYEQYF. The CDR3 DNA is TGTGCCAGCAGTTCTAGACTAGCGGCGGCCTACGAGCAGTACTTC.

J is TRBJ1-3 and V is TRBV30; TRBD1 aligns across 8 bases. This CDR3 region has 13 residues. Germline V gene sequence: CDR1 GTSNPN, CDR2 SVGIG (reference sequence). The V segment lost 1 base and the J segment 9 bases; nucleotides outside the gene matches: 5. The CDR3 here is CAWSGTGRSTIYF. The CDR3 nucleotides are TGTGCCTGGAGTGGGACAGGGAGGAGCACCATATATTTT. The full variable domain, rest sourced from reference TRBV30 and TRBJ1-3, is SQTIHQWPATLVQPVGSPLSLECTVEGTSNPNLYWYRQAAGRGLQLLFYSVGIGQISSEVPQNLSASRPQDRQFILSSKKLLLSDSGFYLCAWSGTGRSTIYFGEGSWLTVV.

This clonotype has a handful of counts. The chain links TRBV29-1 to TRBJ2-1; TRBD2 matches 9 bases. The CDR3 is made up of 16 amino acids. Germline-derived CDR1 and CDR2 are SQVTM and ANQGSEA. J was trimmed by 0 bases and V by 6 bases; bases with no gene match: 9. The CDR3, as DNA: TGCAGCGTGGAAATAGCGGGAGCCAGCTCCTACAATGAGCAGTTCTTC. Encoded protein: CSVEIAGASSYNEQFF.

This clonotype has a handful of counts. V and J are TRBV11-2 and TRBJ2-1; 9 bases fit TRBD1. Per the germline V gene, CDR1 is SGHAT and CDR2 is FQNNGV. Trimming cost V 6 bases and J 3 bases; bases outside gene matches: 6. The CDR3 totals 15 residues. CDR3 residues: CASSSTGGLYNEQFF. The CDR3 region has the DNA TGTGCCAGCAGTTCCACAGGGGGCCTCTACAATGAGCAGTTCTTC.

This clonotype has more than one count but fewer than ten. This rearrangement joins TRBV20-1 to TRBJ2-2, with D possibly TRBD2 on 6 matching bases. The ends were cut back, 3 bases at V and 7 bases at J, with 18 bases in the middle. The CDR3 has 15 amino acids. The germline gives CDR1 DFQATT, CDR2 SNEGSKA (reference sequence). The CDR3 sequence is CSARPRRALSGELFF. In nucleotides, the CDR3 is TGCAGTGCTAGGCCTAGGAGGGCCCTTAGCGGGGAGCTGTTTTTT.

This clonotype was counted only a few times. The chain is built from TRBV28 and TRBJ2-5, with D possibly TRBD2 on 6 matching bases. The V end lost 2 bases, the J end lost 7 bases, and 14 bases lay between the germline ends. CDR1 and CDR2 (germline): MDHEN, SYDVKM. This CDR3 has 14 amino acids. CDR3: CASSLTGVLGTQYF. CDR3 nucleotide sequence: TGTGCCAGCAGTTTAACGGGAGTCTTGGGGACCCAGTACTTC.

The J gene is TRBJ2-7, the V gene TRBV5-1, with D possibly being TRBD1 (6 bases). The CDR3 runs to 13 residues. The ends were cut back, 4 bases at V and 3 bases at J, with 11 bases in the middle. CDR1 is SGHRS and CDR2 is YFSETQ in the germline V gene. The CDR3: CASSLDSHYEQYF. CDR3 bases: TGCGCCAGCAGCCTGGACAGCCACTACGAGCAGTACTTC.

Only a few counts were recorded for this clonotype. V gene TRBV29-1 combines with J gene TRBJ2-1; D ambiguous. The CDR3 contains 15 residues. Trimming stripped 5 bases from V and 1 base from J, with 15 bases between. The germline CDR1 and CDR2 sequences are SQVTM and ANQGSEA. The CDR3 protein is CSVRIPSGSYNEQFF. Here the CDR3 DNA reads TGCAGCGTTCGGATCCCGTCAGGTTCCTACAATGAGCAGTTCTTC.

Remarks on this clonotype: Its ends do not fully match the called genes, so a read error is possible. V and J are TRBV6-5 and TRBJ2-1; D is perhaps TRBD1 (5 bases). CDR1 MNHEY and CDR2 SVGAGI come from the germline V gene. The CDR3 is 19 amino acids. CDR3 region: CASGYSTPLGVGPAREQFF. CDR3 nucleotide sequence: TGTGCCAGCGGTTACTCCACACCATTAGGGGTTGGGCCGGCCCGGGAGCAGTTCTTC.

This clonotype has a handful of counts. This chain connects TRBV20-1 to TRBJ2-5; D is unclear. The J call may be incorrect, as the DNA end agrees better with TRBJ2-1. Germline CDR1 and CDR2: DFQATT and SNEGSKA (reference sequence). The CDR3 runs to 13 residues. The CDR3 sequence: CSASRRIYNEQFF. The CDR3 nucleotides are TGCAGTGCTAGTCGTCGGATCTACAATGAGCAGTTCTTC.

The CDR3 here is CSARDSSSGFYEQYF. In DNA form, the CDR3 reads TGCAGTGCTAGAGATAGTTCGAGCGGGTTCTACGAGCAGTACTTC. The V and J genes are TRBV20-1 and TRBJ2-5; TRBD2 is a possible D gene (6 bases). Gene TRBJ2-7 matches the end of the DNA better, so the J call may be wrong. CDR1 and CDR2 (germline): DFQATT, SNEGSKA (reference sequence). This CDR3 has 15 amino acids.

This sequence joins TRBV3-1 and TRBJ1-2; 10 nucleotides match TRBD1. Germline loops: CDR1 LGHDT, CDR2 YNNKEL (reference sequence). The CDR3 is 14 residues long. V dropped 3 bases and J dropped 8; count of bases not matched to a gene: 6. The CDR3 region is CASSHRGQGVGYTF. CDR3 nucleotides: TGTGCCAGCAGCCATCGCGGACAGGGGGTCGGCTACACCTTC.

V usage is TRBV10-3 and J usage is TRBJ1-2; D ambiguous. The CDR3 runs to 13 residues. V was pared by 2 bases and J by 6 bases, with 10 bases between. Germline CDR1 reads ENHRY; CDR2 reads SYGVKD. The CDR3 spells CAISEPVRNGYTF. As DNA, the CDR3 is TGTGCCATCAGTGAGCCAGTTAGGAATGGCTACACCTTC.

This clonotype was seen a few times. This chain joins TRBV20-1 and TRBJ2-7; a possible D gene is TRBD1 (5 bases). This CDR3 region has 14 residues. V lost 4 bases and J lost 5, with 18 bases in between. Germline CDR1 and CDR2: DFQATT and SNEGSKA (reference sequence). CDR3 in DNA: TGCAGTGCTACGCGTTCAGGGCGTGTAGACGAGCAGTACTTC. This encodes CSATRSGRVDEQYF.

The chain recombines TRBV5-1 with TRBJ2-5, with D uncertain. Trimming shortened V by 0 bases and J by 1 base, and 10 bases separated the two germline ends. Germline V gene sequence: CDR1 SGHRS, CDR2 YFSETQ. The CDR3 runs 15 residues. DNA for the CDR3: TGCGCCAGCAGCTTGGAGGTCGGCCTCCAAGAGACCCAGTACTTC. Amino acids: CASSLEVGLQETQYF.